The rows below give T cell receptor beta chains drawn from one sample of a study of cytomegalovirus exposure and HLA in healthy donors. The method was immunoSEQ multiplex PCR; TCRdb's version includes in-frame clones alone and lacks a portion of them. This table holds around 300,000 clones, more than 55% found once. What was sequenced was PBMCs. These receptors were taken from a female donor in good health and CMV-seronegative. The CDR3 runs from the conserved cysteine through the conserved F or W. The D gene is left open where the match is weak. Some rows have no size entry. The others give once, few or many, or a class for an expanded clone.

TRBJ2-7 | NA | NA | TRBV7-8 | TGTGCCAGCAGCTTAGCAATGGGCAGGACTTGCGAGCAGTACTTC | CASSLAMGRTCEQYF
TRBJ2-7 | NA | NA | TRBV28 | TGTGCCAGCAGTTTAGCTGACTTGCAGGGGTACGAGCAGTACTTC | CASSLADLQGYEQYF
TRBJ2-2 | NA | NA | TRBV5-1 | TGCGCCAGCAGCTTGGCCGGGATGAACACCGGGGAGCTGTTTTTT | CASSLAGMNTGELFF
TRBJ2-1 | NA | once | TRBV7-6 | TGTGCCAGCAGCTTAGCTGACTTAGTGTACAATGAGCAGTTCTTC | CASSLADLVYNEQFF
TRBJ2-1 | TRBD2 | NA | TRBV5-1 | TGCGCCAGCAGCTTGTGGGCGGGAGCCGACAATGAGCAGTTCTTC | CASSLWAGADNEQFF
TRBJ1-2 | TRBD1 | NA | TRBV5-4 | TGTGCCAGCAGCTTTTGGGACAGGGGTGGGGAGAGGGGCTACACCTTC | CASSFWDRGGERGYTF
TRBJ2-7 | NA | NA | TRBV20-1 | TGCAGTGCTAGGCAGATCTACGAGCAGTACTTC | CSARQIYEQYF
TRBJ1-2 | NA | NA | TRBV9 | TGTGCCAGCAGCGTAAAAGGCCCCTCCGGGGGCTACACCTTC | CASSVKGPSGGYTF
TRBJ1-1 | NA | once | TRBV7-9 | TGTGCCAGCAGCTTAGAAATCCAGAACACTGAAGCTTTCTTT | CASSLEIQNTEAFF
TRBJ1-4 | TRBD1 | once | TRBV5-1 | TGCGCCAGCAGCAAAGTCCGGGACAGCGGGGAAAAACTGTTTTTT | CASSKVRDSGEKLFF
TRBJ1-4 | NA | NA | TRBV7-9 | TGTGCCAGCAGCTTAGCGGGTTTGGCGGGTAATGAAAAACTGTTTTTT | CASSLAGLAGNEKLFF
TRBJ2-6 | NA | once | TRBV25-1 | TGTGCCAGCAGTGGGCTCGGGTACGGAGTCTCTGGGGCCAACGTCCTGACTTTC | CASSGLGYGVSGANVLTF
TRBJ2-3 | TRBD1 | NA | TRBV4-1 | TGCGCCAGCAGCCCTCGGACAGGCCAAAACACACTACGCACAGATACGCAGTATTTT | CASSPRTGQNTLRTDTQYF
TRBJ2-7 | TRBD1 | few | TRBV5-1 | TGCGCCAGCAGTTGGGACAGGGCCTACGAGCAGTACTTC | CASSWDRAYEQYF
TRBJ2-1 | TRBD1 | NA | TRBV5-1 | TGCGCCAGCAGGGGGACAGGTAATACTGAGCAGTTCTTC | CASRGTGNTEQFF
TRBJ2-7 | TRBD2 | NA | TRBV11-2 | TGTGCCAGCAGCAGACTAGCGGGAGAGTACGAGCAGTACTTC | CASSRLAGEYEQYF
TRBJ2-1 | TRBD2 | NA | TRBV5-1 | TGCGCCAGCAGGACTAGCGGCCACAATGAGCAGTTCTTC | CASRTSGHNEQFF
TRBJ2-4 | NA | once | TRBV9 | TGTGCCAGCAGCGTAGATGAAGCCCGAAACATTCAGTACTTC | CASSVDEARNIQYF
TRBJ1-5 | TRBD1 | NA | TRBV5-1 | TGCGCCAGCAGCTTGCGACAGGGGTTAAGCGCACGTCAGCCCCAGCATTTT | CASSLRQGLSARQPQHF
TRBJ2-1 | NA | few | TRBV4-1 | TGCGCCAGCAGCCAACCTTTGACTAGTCAGGGTGAGCAGTTCTTC | CASSQPLTSQGEQFF
TRBJ2-3 | NA | NA | TRBV19 | TGTGCCAGTAGTCCAGGGACTAGCACAGATACGCAGTATTTT | CASSPGTSTDTQYF
TRBJ2-3 | NA | few | TRBV6-4 | TGTGCCAGCAGTGACTCGACGGGAGCGGGAGATACGCAGTATTTT | CASSDSTGAGDTQYF